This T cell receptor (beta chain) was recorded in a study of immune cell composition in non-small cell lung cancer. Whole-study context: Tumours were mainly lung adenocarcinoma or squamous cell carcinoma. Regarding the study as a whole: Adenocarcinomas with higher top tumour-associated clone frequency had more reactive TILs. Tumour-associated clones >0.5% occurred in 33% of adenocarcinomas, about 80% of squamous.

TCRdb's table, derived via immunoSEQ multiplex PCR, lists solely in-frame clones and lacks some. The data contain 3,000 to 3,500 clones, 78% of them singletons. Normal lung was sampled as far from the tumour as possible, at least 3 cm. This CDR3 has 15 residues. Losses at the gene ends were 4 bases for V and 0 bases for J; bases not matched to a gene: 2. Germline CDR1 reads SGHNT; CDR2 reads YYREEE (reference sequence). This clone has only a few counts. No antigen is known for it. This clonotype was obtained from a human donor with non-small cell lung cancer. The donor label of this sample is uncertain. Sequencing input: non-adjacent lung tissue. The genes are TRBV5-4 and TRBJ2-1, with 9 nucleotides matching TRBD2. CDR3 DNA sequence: TGTGCCAGCAGCGAAGCGGGAGGCTCCTACAATGAGCAGTTCTTC. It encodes CASSEAGGSYNEQFF. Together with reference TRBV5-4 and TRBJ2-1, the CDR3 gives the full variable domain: ETGVTQSPTHLIKTRGQQVTLRCSSQSGHNTVSWYQQALGQGPQFIFQYYREEENGRGNFPPRFSGLQFPNYSSELNVNALELDDSALYLCASSEAGGSYNEQFFGPGTRLTVL.